The clone carrying this T cell receptor (beta chain) was seen at least ten times. This sample is drawn from a study of regulatory T cells in long-lasting Graves disease. Combining iRepertoire HTBI primers with Arm-PCR of CDR3 regions, the authors built TCR beta libraries. MiXCR, applied by TCRdb to the multiplex PCR reads, yields one record per CDR3 protein. The table lists about 470,000 distinct CDR3 sequences, 20% to 25% of them singletons, with approximately 6.4% in the top ten. V trimming: 5 bases; J trimming: 7 bases; junction bases outside the gene matches: 8. The V gene's germline CDR1 is SNHLY and CDR2 FYNNEI. This CDR3 is 16 amino acids long. The time point was: persistent/refractory GD, antithyroid drugs over 5 years with positive TRAb. Scientists built the TCR library using RNA that was extracted from PBMCs.

V is TRBV2 and J is TRBJ2-5, with 15 bases fitting TRBD2. This clonotype originated in a female donor with Graves disease. The sequencing here drew on peripheral blood mononuclear cells (PBMCs), taken when the disease was refractory, from a patient treated with antithyroid drugs. The CDR3 region is CASSTGLAGGQRTQYF. CDR3 in DNA: TGTGCCAGCAGTACGGGACTAGCGGGGGGCCAAAGGACCCAGTACTTC.